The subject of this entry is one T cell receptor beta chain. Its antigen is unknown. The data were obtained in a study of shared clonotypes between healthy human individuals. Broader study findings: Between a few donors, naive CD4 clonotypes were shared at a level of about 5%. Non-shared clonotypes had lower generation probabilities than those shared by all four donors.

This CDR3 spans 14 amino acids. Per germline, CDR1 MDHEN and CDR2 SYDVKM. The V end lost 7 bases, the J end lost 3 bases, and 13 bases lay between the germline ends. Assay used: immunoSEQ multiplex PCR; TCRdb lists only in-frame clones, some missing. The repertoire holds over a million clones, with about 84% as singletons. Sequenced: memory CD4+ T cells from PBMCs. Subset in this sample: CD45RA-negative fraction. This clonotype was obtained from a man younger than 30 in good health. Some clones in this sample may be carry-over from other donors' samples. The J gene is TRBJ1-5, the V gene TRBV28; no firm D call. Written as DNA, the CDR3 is TGTGCCAGCATCAGACGTAGATTCAATCAGCCCCAGCATTTT. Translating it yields CASIRRRFNQPQHF.